This T cell receptor beta chain emerged from a study of shared clonotypes between healthy human individuals. Genomic DNA (from each subset) was split evenly across several immunoSEQ plates. Profiling relied on immunoSEQ multiplex PCR, and the TCRdb table lists in-frame clones only, not all of them. In the table there are hundreds of thousands of clones, around 97% of which are singletons. In its sample, this clone was seen once. The germline V gene encodes CDR1 MGHDK and CDR2 SYGVNS. CDR3 length: 13 residues. The V and J ends lost 7 bases and 6 bases, in that order; junction bases with no gene match: 5. Division of CD4+ cells produced a CD45RA+ naive subset and a CD45RA-negative memory subset.

The sample comprised naive CD4+ T cells sorted from blood. Regarding subset: CD45RA+ positively selected. The chain combines TRBV25-1 with TRBJ2-1, with 8 bases matching TRBD1. The clonotype was recovered from a woman in her twenties or thirties in good health. CDR3: CASMVQGVNEQFF. CDR3 DNA sequence: TGTGCCAGCATGGTACAGGGGGTCAATGAGCAGTTCTTC.